Detailed here is one TCR beta chain. The antigen remains undetermined. Trimming took 6 bases from V and 4 from J, leaving 18 bases between them. Germline V gene lookup returns CDR1 MNHEY and CDR2 SVGAGI. The CDR3 is 15 amino acids. The sample comes from a study of T cell repertoires in cytomegalovirus infection. Study-level background: It can be stated that public TCR beta signatures indicated CMV infection as well as a matching HLA type.

TCRdb reanalysed the reads using MiXCR and keeps one entry per CDR3 protein. Found here are around 100,000 distinct CDR3 sequences, around 45% of them singletons; the top ten hold 74%. The specimen was CD8+ T cells from cultured PBMCs, collected from culture after CMV antigen stimulation. The source is a human donor in good health (CMV status not recorded). Some clones in this sample may be carry-over from other donors' samples. The chain links TRBV6-5 to TRBJ1-2; D possibly corresponds to TRBD1 (5 bases). The CDR3 loop reads CASSHQGEGVYGYTF. In DNA, the CDR3 is TGTGCCAGCAGCCACCAAGGGGAGGGAGTCTATGGCTACACCTTC.